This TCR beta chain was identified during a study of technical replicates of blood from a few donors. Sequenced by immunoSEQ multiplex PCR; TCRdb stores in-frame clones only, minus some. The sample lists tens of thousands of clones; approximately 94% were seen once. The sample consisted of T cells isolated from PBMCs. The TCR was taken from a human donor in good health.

The CDR3 nucleotides are TGTGCCAGCAGCTTGGCGGGACAGATTATTCCCTACGAGCAGTACTTC. Amino acids: CASSLAGQIIPYEQYF. The chain links TRBV5-6 to TRBJ2-7, with 7 bases identical to TRBD1. V lost 0 bases, J lost 2 bases, and 8 bases stayed unmatched. This CDR3 spans 16 amino acids. Looked up from germline, CDR1 is SGHDT and CDR2 is YYEEEE.